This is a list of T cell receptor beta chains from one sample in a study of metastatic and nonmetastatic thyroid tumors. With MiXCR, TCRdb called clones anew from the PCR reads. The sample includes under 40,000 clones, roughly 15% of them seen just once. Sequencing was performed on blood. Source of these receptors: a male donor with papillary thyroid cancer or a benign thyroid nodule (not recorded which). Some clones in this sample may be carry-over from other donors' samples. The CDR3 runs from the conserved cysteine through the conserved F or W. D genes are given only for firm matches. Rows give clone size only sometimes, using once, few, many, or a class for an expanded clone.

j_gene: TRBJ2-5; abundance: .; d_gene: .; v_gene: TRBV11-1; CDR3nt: TGTGCCAGCAGCCCTCGGGGGGCGCTTCGGGAGACAAAGTACTTC; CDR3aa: CASSPRGALRETKYF
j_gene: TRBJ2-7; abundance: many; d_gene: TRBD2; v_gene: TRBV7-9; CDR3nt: TGTGCCAGCAGCTATCTTGGCAGGGAGGGGAACGAGCAGTACTTC; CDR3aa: CASSYLGREGNEQYF
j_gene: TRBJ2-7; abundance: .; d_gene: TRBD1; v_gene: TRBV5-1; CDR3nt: TGCACCAGCAGCTTGGCATGGGGACAGGAATCCTACGAGCAGTACTTC; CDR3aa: CTSSLAWGQESYEQYF
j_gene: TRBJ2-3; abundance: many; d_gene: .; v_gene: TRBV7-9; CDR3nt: TGTGCGGGGATTTTAGGAGATCCGCAGTATTTT; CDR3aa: CAGILGDPQYF
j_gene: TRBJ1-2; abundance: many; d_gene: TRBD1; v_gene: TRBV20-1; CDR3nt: TGCAGTGCACCTTTGGGACAGGGGGTCACGAACTATGGCTACACCTTC; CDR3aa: CSAPLGQGVTNYGYTF
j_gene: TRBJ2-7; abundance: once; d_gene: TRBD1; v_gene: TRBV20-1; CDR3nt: TGCTGTGCTAGGGACAGGCTTGAGTACGAGCAGTACTTC; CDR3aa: CCARDRLEYEQYF
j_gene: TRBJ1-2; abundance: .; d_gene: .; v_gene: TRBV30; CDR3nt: TGTGCCTGGAGTGGGGGGGCGCGGTATGGCTACACCTTC; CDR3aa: CAWSGGARYGYTF
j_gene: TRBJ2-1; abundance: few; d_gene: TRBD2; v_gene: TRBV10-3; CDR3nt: TGTGCCATCAGTGGTGTCGGTAGCGGGATATACAATGAGCAGTTCTTC; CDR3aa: CAISGVGSGIYNEQFF
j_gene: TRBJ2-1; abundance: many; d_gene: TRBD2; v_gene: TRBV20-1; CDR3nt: TGCAGTGCCAATGGACTAGCGGGGGGGTCCTACAATGAGCAGTTCTTC; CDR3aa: CSANGLAGGSYNEQFF
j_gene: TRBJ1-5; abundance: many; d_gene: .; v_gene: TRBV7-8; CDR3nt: TGTGCCAGCAGCTCCTATTGGGGGTTAGAAAACAATCAGCCCCAGCATTTT; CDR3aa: CASSSYWGLENNQPQHF
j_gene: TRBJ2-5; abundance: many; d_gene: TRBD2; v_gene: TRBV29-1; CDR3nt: TGCAGCGTTGAAGATCCGGGACTAGCGGTCCAAGAGACCCAGTACTTC; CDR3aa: CSVEDPGLAVQETQYF
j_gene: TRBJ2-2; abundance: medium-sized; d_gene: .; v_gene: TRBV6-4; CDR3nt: TGTGCCAGCAGTGACAGGAACACCGGGGAGCTGTTTTTT; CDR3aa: CASSDRNTGELFF
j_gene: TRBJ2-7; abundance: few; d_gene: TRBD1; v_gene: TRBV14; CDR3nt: TGTGCCATCATCCAAACCGGGACAGGGGGTTTAGAGCAGTACTTC; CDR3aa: CAIIQTGTGGLEQYF
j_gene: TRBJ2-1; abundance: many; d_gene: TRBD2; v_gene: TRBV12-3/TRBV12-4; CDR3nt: TGTGCCAGCAGTCGACTAGCGGGAGGCAACAATGAGCAGTTCTTC; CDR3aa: CASSRLAGGNNEQFF
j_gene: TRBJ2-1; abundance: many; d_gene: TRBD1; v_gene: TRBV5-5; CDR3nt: TGTGCCAGCAGCTTGGACGGGACAGGGAGCTACAATGAGCAGTTCTTC; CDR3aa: CASSLDGTGSYNEQFF
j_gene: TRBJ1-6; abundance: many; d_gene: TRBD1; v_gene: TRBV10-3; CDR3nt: TGTGCCATCAGTGAGTCAAGACAGGGCTCTAATTCACCCCTCCACTTT; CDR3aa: CAISESRQGSNSPLHF
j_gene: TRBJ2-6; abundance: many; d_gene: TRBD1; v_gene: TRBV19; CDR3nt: TGTGCCAGTAACAGGGGGCCTCCATCTGGGGCCAACGTCCTGACTTTC; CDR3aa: CASNRGPPSGANVLTF
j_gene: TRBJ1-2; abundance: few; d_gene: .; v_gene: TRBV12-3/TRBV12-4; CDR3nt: TGTGCCAGCAGTTTGGGACAAAGGGGCTACACCTTC; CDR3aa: CASSLGQRGYTF
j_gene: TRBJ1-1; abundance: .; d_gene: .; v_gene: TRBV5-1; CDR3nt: TGCGCCAGCAGCTCCGGGGCCACTGAAGCTTTCTTT; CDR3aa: CASSSGATEAFF
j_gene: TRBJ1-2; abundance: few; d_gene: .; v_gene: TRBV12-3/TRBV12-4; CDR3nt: TGTGCCAGCAGTTGGGGGCAGTGCTCCAACTATTGCTACACCTTC; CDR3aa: CASSWGQCSNYCYTF
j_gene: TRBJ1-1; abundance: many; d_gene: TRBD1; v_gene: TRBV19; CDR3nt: TGTGCCAGTAGTATGGGAACAGGGGTCTTCGGCACTGAAGCTTTCTTT; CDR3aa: CASSMGTGVFGTEAFF
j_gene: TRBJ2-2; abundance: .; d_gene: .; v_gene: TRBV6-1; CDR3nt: TGTGCCAGCCACTCGGGAAGTGAAACCGGGGAGCTGTTTTTT; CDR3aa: CASHSGSETGELFF
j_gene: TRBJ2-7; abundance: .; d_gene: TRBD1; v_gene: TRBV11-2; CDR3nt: TGTGCCAGCAGCTTAACGGACAGGGACTACGAGCAGTACTTC; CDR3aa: CASSLTDRDYEQYF
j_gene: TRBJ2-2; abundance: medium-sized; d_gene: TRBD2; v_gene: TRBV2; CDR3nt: TGTGCCATCCCCCGGGGGGGGACGACAGTTAACACCGGGGAGCTGTTTTTT; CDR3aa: CAIPRGGTTVNTGELFF
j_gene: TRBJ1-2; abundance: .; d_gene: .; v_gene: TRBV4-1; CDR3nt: TGCGCCAGCAGCCAAGATTGGTCAGGGGCCAACTATGGCTACACCTTC; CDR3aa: CASSQDWSGANYGYTF
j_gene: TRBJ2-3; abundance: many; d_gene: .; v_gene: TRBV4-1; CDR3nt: TGCGCCAGCAGCCAATCTAGCAGCACAGATACGCAGTATTTT; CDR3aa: CASSQSSSTDTQYF
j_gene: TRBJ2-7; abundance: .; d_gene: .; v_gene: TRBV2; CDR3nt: TGTGCCAGCAAAAACTACGAGCAGTACTTC; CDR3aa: CASKNYEQYF